This T cell receptor beta chain was profiled in a study of T cells in Graves' hyperthyroidism and ophthalmopathy. With V trimmed by 4 bases and J by 6 bases, 9 bases remained unmatched. CDR1 LNHDA and CDR2 SQIVND come from the germline V gene (reference sequence). The length of the CDR3 is 16 residues. Researchers took RNA transcripts and amplified the TCR beta CDR3 regions from them. An initial round of RT-PCR targeting the TCR CDR3 relied on the HTBI primer set. Each CDR3 protein is one row after TCRdb ran MiXCR on the multiplex PCR reads. The table shows hundreds of thousands of distinct CDR3 sequences, with roughly 37% occurring only once. An absence of ophthalmopathy progression within 18 months meant stable Graves' hyperthyroidism.

Sequenced sample: blood. The TCR comes from a man between 18 and 35 years old with Graves' hyperthyroidism. The chain uses TRBV19 and TRBJ2-2; TRBD2 matches at 9 bases. The CDR3: CASSTLESGRSGELFF. Written as DNA, the CDR3 is TGTGCCAGTAGTACACTCGAAAGCGGGAGGTCCGGGGAGCTGTTTTTT.